Listed below are T cell receptor beta chains from one sample, sequenced in a study of T cell changes during pregnancy in multiple sclerosis. The repertoire was sequenced with immunoSEQ multiplex PCR; TCRdb's copy has only in-frame clones and lacks some. The table has tens of thousands of clones, 70% to 90% seen once. The source was CD8+ T cells from peripheral blood mononuclear cells, collected in the second trimester of pregnancy. The receptors were sampled from a female donor with multiple sclerosis, enrolled in a pregnancy study. Both conserved end residues are part of each CDR3. D genes are given only for firm matches. Not all rows give a size; the values are once, few, many and, for expanded clones, a class.

j_call: TRBJ2-3
clone_size: .
v_call: TRBV28
d_call: TRBD2
cdr3_aa: CASVPQTSGSTDTQYF
cdr3_nt: TGTGCCAGCGTTCCCCAGACTAGCGGTAGCACAGATACGCAGTATTTT

j_call: TRBJ1-1
clone_size: few
v_call: TRBV30
d_call: TRBD1
cdr3_aa: CAWTTGDYTEAFF
cdr3_nt: TGTGCCTGGACGACAGGGGATTACACTGAAGCTTTCTTT

j_call: TRBJ2-1
clone_size: .
v_call: TRBV7-2
d_call: .
cdr3_aa: CASSLEITSYNEQFF
cdr3_nt: TGTGCCAGCAGCTTAGAAATAACTTCCTACAATGAGCAGTTCTTC

j_call: TRBJ2-7
clone_size: .
v_call: TRBV13
d_call: TRBD1
cdr3_aa: CASSSRDRGTNEQYF
cdr3_nt: TGTGCCAGCAGCTCCCGGGACAGGGGGACCAACGAGCAGTACTTC

j_call: TRBJ2-5
clone_size: .
v_call: TRBV28
d_call: .
cdr3_aa: CASSFRRSWETQYF
cdr3_nt: TGTGCCAGCAGCTTTCGACGGAGTTGGGAGACCCAGTACTTC

j_call: TRBJ1-1
clone_size: .
v_call: TRBV7-9
d_call: TRBD1
cdr3_aa: CASSLGQGANTEAFF
cdr3_nt: TGTGCCAGCAGCTTAGGACAGGGGGCGAACACTGAAGCTTTCTTT

j_call: TRBJ2-7
clone_size: .
v_call: TRBV6-1
d_call: .
cdr3_aa: CASSEFYSYEQYF
cdr3_nt: TGTGCCAGCAGTGAATTCTACTCCTACGAGCAGTACTTC

j_call: TRBJ2-7
clone_size: .
v_call: TRBV9
d_call: .
cdr3_aa: CASSVVSGYEQYF
cdr3_nt: TGTGCCAGCAGCGTAGTCAGCGGTTACGAGCAGTACTTC

j_call: TRBJ2-7
clone_size: .
v_call: TRBV5-1
d_call: TRBD2
cdr3_aa: CASSFSGGTYEQYF
cdr3_nt: TGCGCCAGCAGCTTTAGCGGGGGTACCTACGAGCAGTACTTC

j_call: TRBJ2-1
clone_size: .
v_call: TRBV7-9
d_call: TRBD2
cdr3_aa: CASSFGGLADNEQFF
cdr3_nt: TGTGCCAGCAGCTTTGGTGGACTAGCGGACAATGAGCAGTTCTTC

j_call: TRBJ1-5
clone_size: once
v_call: TRBV5-8
d_call: .
cdr3_aa: CASSLEWTADNQPQHF
cdr3_nt: TGTGCCAGCAGCTTGGAGTGGACAGCGGACAATCAGCCCCAGCATTTT

j_call: TRBJ1-2
clone_size: .
v_call: TRBV29-1
d_call: .
cdr3_aa: CSVEGPIYGYTF
cdr3_nt: TGCAGCGTTGAAGGGCCCATCTATGGCTACACCTTC

j_call: TRBJ1-1
clone_size: .
v_call: TRBV25-1
d_call: .
cdr3_aa: CASSEYSSKAGVEAFF
cdr3_nt: TGTGCCAGCAGTGAATATAGTAGCAAGGCGGGTGTTGAAGCTTTCTTT

j_call: TRBJ2-3
clone_size: .
v_call: TRBV4-3
d_call: TRBD2
cdr3_aa: CASSQDLLAGNPPGTDTQYF
cdr3_nt: TGCGCCAGCAGCCAAGATCTTCTAGCGGGAAACCCGCCGGGCACAGATACGCAGTATTTT

j_call: TRBJ2-7
clone_size: once
v_call: TRBV6-5
d_call: .
cdr3_aa: CASGLSYEFPYEQYF
cdr3_nt: TGTGCCAGCGGTCTGAGCTACGAATTTCCCTACGAGCAGTACTTC

j_call: TRBJ2-3
clone_size: .
v_call: TRBV13
d_call: .
cdr3_aa: CASSPGTGGTQYF
cdr3_nt: TGTGCCAGCAGCCCGGGGACCGGGGGTACGCAGTATTTT

j_call: TRBJ2-3
clone_size: .
v_call: TRBV5-4
d_call: TRBD2
cdr3_aa: CASSFLAGPDTQYF
cdr3_nt: TGTGCCAGCAGCTTTTTAGCGGGCCCAGATACGCAGTATTTT

j_call: TRBJ2-3
clone_size: .
v_call: TRBV15
d_call: TRBD2
cdr3_aa: CATLKPGLAGGDTQYF
cdr3_nt: TGTGCCACCCTAAAACCGGGACTAGCGGGAGGAGATACGCAGTATTTT

j_call: TRBJ2-1
clone_size: .
v_call: TRBV27
d_call: TRBD2
cdr3_aa: CASSPAGYNEQFF
cdr3_nt: TGTGCCAGCAGCCCAGCGGGGTACAATGAGCAGTTCTTC

j_call: TRBJ2-1
clone_size: .
v_call: TRBV18
d_call: TRBD1
cdr3_aa: CASSTGTDYNEQFF
cdr3_nt: TGTGCCAGCTCGACCGGGACAGATTACAATGAGCAGTTCTTC

j_call: TRBJ2-7
clone_size: .
v_call: TRBV19
d_call: TRBD2
cdr3_aa: CASSMGLAGGAYEQYF
cdr3_nt: TGTGCCAGTAGTATGGGACTAGCGGGAGGGGCGTACGAGCAGTACTTC

j_call: TRBJ2-3
clone_size: .
v_call: TRBV27
d_call: .
cdr3_aa: CASRQILAKQTDTQYF
cdr3_nt: TGTGCCAGCAGGCAAATACTAGCCAAACAGACAGATACGCAGTATTTT

j_call: TRBJ2-3
clone_size: .
v_call: TRBV27
d_call: .
cdr3_aa: CASSFLSRGGTDTQYF
cdr3_nt: TGTGCCAGCAGTTTTTTGAGCCGCGGGGGCACAGATACGCAGTATTTT

j_call: TRBJ2-1
clone_size: .
v_call: TRBV28
d_call: .
cdr3_aa: CASTLRLYNEQFF
cdr3_nt: TGTGCCAGCACCTTGAGGCTCTACAATGAGCAGTTCTTC

j_call: TRBJ2-1
clone_size: .
v_call: TRBV13
d_call: .
cdr3_aa: CASSSPRRGLGDNEQFF
cdr3_nt: TGTGCCAGCAGCTCCCCCCGTCGGGGACTGGGTGACAATGAGCAGTTCTTC